The sequence of this T cell receptor beta chain was determined in a study of shared clonotypes between healthy human individuals. Overall study findings and caveats: At large depth, rarefaction still showed sorted-subset sequencing to be incomplete. Clonotype sharing among donors likely depends on sequencing depth. When compared with the clonotypes that were shared by all four sorted-subset donors, the non-shared clonotypes turned out to have lower generation probabilities.

Clones were sequenced by immunoSEQ multiplex PCR, and TCRdb holds only the in-frame ones, with some missing. The table has around 690,000 clones, 90% seen once. About this clone: The antigen is not known.

CDR3 size: 15 residues. Trimming took off 4 bases at V and 1 base at J, with 13 bases between the two ends. Germline V lookup: CDR1 KGHSH, CDR2 LQKENI. All of the donors resided in Nashville, Tennessee, and each was a Caucasian adult. Sequencing was done on a sample of memory CD8+ T cells from PBMCs. Regarding subset: CD45RO+ cells pooled with CCR7-negative TemRA cells. The chain is built from TRBV18 and TRBJ2-5; a possible D gene is TRBD1 (6 bases). This sequence originates from a man aged 18 to 30 in good health. Some clones in this sample may be carry-over from other donors' samples. The CDR3 is CASSRTGHFQETQYF. The CDR3 bases are TGTGCCAGCTCACGAACGGGACACTTCCAAGAGACCCAGTACTTC.